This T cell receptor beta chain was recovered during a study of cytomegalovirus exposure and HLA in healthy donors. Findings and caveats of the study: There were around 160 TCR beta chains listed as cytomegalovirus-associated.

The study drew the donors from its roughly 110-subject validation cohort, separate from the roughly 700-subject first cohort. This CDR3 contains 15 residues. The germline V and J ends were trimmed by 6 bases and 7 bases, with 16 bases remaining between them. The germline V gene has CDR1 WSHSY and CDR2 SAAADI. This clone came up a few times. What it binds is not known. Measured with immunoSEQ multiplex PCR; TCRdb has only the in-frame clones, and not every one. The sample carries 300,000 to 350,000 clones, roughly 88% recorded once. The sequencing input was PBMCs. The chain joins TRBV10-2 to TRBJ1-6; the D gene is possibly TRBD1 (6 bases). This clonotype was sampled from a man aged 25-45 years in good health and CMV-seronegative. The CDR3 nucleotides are TGCGCCAGCAGGGATAGGGGAGGGGGAAATTCACCCCTCCACTTT. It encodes CASRDRGGGNSPLHF.